This TCR beta chain was obtained from a study of T-cell memory formation after mild COVID-19. Study overall: TCR clusters were mostly donor specific.

TCRdb called the 5' RACE reads again in MiXCR, with one record for every CDR3 protein. Among around 90,000 distinct CDR3 sequences listed, around an eighth were seen once. There are many counts of this clonotype. The TCR sequence derives from an adult woman who had mild COVID-19 (a few samples of this study predate the infection). Cell type and time point are not known. Sequenced input: PBMCs or a T cell subset sorted from them (not recorded which).

CDR3 loop: CASSYVSDTQYF. DNA of the CDR3: TGTGCCAGCAGCTATGTCTCCGATACGCAGTATTTT. This chain uses TRBV7-9 with TRBJ2-3, with unresolved D. The CDR3 extends over 12 amino acids. Germline lookup yields CDR1 SEHNR and CDR2 FQNEAQ (reference sequence). Between the trimmed V and J ends, which lost 4 bases and 6 bases, there was a span of 8 bases.